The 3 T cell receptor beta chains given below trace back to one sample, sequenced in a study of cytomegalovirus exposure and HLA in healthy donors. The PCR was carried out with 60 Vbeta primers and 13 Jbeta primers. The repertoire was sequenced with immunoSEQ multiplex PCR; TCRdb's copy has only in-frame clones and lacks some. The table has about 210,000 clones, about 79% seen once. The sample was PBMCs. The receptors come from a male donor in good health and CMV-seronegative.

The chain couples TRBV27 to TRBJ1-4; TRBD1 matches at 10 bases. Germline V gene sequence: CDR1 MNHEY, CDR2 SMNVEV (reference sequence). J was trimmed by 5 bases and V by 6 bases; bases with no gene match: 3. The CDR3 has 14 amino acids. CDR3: CASRDRGGNEKLFF. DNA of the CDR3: TGTGCCAGCAGGGACAGGGGGGGAAATGAAAAACTGTTTTTT.

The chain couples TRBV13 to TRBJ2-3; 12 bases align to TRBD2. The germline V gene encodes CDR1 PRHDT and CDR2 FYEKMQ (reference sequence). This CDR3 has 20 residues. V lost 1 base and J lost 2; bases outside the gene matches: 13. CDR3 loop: CASSLVLLAGGRLHTDTQYF. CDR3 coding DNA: TGTGCCAGCAGCTTAGTCCTACTAGCGGGGGGACGATTGCACACAGATACGCAGTATTTT.

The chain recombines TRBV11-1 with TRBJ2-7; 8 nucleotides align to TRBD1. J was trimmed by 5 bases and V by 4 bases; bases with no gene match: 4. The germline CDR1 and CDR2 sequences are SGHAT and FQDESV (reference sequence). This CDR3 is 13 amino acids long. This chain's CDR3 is CASSSDRAHEQYF. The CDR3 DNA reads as TGTGCCAGCAGCTCGGACAGGGCGCACGAGCAGTACTTC.